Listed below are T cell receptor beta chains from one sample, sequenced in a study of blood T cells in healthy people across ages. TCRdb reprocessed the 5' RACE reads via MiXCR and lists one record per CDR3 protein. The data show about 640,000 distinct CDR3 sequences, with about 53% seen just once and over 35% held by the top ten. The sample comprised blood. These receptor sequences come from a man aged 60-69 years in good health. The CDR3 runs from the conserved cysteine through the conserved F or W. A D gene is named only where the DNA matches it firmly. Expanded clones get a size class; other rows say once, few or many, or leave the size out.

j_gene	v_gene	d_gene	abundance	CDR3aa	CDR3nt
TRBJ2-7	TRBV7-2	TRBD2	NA	CASSPERSGGPPEQYF	TGTGCCAGCAGTCCAGAACGTAGCGGGGGCCCCCCCGAGCAGTACTTC
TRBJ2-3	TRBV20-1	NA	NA	CSARVWGGRGGTDTQYF	TGCAGTGCTAGAGTTTGGGGTGGCCGGGGCGGAACAGATACGCAGTATTTT
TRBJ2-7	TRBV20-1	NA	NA	CSAVSGSLDEQYF	TGCAGTGCTGTATCAGGGTCCCTTGACGAGCAGTACTTC
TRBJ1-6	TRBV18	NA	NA	CANSSRAGVDSPLHF	TGTGCCAACTCATCGAGGGCAGGGGTGGATTCACCCCTCCACTTT
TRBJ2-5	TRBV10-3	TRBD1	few	CAIRPGTGQETQYF	TGTGCCATCAGACCCGGGACAGGTCAAGAGACCCAGTACTTC
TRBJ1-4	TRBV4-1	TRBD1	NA	CASSQAGGLSNEKLFF	TGCGCCAGCAGCCAAGCAGGGGGACTTTCTAATGAAAAACTGTTTTTT
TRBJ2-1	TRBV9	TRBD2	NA	CASSVRLAGPYNEQFF	TGTGCCAGCAGCGTAAGACTAGCGGGACCATACAATGAGCAGTTCTTC
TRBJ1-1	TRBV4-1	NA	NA	CASSQLGPPRMTEAFF	TGCGCCAGCAGCCAATTGGGCCCCCCCAGGATGACTGAAGCTTTCTTT
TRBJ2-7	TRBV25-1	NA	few	CASSEWTSYEQYF	TGTGCCAGCAGTGAATGGACTTCCTACGAGCAGTACTTC
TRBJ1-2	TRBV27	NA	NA	CASSDLGTNYGYTF	TGTGCCAGCAGTGATCTGGGGACTAACTATGGCTACACCTTC
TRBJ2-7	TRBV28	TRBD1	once	CASIWGQGPYEQYF	TGTGCCAGCATTTGGGGACAGGGACCCTACGAGCAGTACTTC
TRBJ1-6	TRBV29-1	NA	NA	CSVRGTADGPLHF	TGCAGCGTCCGCGGGACGGCGGATGGGCCCCTCCACTTT
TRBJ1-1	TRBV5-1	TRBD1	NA	CASSRDRGVNTEAFF	TGCGCCAGCAGCCGGGACAGGGGGGTGAACACTGAAGCTTTCTTT
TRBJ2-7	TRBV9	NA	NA	CASSPSGVSDEQYF	TGTGCCAGCAGCCCCTCGGGTGTGTCGGACGAGCAGTACTTC
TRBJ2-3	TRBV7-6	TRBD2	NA	CASSRPASGGTDTQYF	TGTGCCAGCAGCCGGCCGGCTAGCGGGGGGACAGATACGCAGTATTTT
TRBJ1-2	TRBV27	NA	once	CASSPGLLGYGYTF	TGTGCCAGCAGTCCTGGGCTGCTTGGGTATGGCTACACCTTC
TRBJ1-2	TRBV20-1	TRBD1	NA	CSARGQGIRGYTF	TGCAGTGCTAGGGGACAGGGGATTAGAGGCTACACCTTC
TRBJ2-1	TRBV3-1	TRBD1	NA	CASSRPSGQGFNEQFF	TGTGCCAGCAGCCGCCCCTCGGGACAGGGGTTCAATGAGCAGTTCTTC
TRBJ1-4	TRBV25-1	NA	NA	CASSTQGTGYEKLFF	TGTGCCAGCAGTACCCAAGGAACAGGGTATGAAAAACTGTTTTTT
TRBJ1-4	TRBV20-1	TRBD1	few	CSATRTGDEKLFF	TGCAGTGCTACCCGGACAGGGGATGAAAAACTGTTTTTT
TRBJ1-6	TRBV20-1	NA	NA	CSARDLRWSSYNSPLHF	TGCAGTGCTAGAGATTTGAGGTGGAGCTCCTATAATTCACCCCTCCACTTT
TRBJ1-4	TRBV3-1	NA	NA	CASSQVPRQNEKLFF	TGTGCCAGCAGCCAAGTACCCCGACAGAATGAAAAACTGTTTTTT
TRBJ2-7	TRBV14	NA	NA	CASSQDEVDEQYF	TGTGCCAGCAGCCAAGATGAGGTAGACGAGCAGTACTTC
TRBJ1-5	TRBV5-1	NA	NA	CASSLFGDNQPQHF	TGCGCCAGCAGCTTGTTCGGAGATAATCAGCCCCAGCATTTT
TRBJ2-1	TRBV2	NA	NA	CASSADGEERPEFF	TGTGCCAGCAGTGCGGATGGGGAGGAGCGCCCAGAGTTCTTC
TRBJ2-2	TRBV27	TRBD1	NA	CASSVKGAYTGELFF	TGTGCCAGCAGTGTAAAGGGGGCATACACCGGGGAGCTGTTTTTT
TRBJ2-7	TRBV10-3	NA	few	CAISPGLGSYEQYF	TGTGCCATCAGCCCAGGACTGGGGTCCTACGAGCAGTACTTC
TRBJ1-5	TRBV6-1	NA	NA	CASSEAGVSNQPQHF	TGTGCCAGCAGTGAAGCGGGGGTAAGCAATCAGCCCCAGCATTTT
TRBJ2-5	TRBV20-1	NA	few	CSPRAQETQYF	TGCAGTCCCAGGGCGCAAGAGACCCAGTACTTC
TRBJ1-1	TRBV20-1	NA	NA	CSASPRGEAFF	TGCAGTGCTAGCCCGAGGGGTGAAGCTTTCTTT
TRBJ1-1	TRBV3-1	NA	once	CASSLRGGDEAFF	TGTGCCAGCAGCCTCCGTGGGGGGGATGAAGCTTTCTTT
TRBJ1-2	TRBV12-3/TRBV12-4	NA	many	CASRGTGDYGYTF	TGTGCCAGCAGGGGGACGGGTGACTATGGCTACACCTTC
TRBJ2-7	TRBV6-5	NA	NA	CASSYLTRTYEQYF	TGTGCCAGCAGTTACTTGACACGGACGTACGAGCAGTACTTC
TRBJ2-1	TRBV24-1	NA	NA	CATSDSGGPYNEQFF	TGTGCCACCAGTGATTCCGGGGGGCCCTACAATGAGCAGTTCTTC
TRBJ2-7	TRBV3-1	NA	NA	CASSQEGFLYEQYF	TGTGCCAGCAGCCAAGAAGGGTTCCTCTACGAGCAGTACTTC
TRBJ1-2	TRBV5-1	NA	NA	CASSTEYRVGYTF	TGCGCCAGCAGCACCGAATACAGGGTTGGCTACACCTTC
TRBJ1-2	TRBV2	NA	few	CASSPDRTIYGYTF	TGTGCCAGCAGTCCCGACAGGACCATCTATGGCTACACCTTC
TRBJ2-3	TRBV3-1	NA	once	CASSQVGSQDTQYF	TGTGCCAGCAGCCAAGTTGGTAGCCAAGATACGCAGTATTTT
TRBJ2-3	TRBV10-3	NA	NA	CAISAGGRTDTQYF	TGTGCCATCAGTGCCGGCGGGCGCACAGATACGCAGTATTTT
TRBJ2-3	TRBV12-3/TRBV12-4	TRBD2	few	CASSPKRGGLVGDTDTQYF	TGTGCCAGCAGTCCCAAGCGGGGGGGCCTAGTGGGGGACACAGATACGCAGTATTTT
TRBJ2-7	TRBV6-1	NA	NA	CASSERNSYEQYF	TGTGCCAGCAGTGAGAGGAATTCCTACGAGCAGTACTTC
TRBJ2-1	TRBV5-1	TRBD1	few	CASTYLTGGDEQFF	TGCGCCAGCACCTACCTTACAGGGGGCGATGAGCAGTTCTTC
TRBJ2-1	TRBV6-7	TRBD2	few	CASSYERGGSSYNEQFF	TGTGCCAGCAGTTATGAGCGGGGGGGATCCTCCTACAATGAGCAGTTCTTC
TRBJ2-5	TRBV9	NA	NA	CASSVGSYNEQYF	TGTGCCAGCAGCGTAGGGAGTTACAATGAGCAGTACTTC
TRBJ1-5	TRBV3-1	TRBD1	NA	CASSPSGGGYQPQHF	TGTGCCAGCAGCCCCTCTGGAGGGGGCTATCAGCCCCAGCATTTT
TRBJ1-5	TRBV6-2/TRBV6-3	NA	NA	CASTTTAGVNQPQHF	TGTGCCAGCACAACGACAGCGGGAGTCAATCAGCCCCAGCATTTT
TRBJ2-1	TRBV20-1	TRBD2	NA	CSAISTSGVDNEQFF	TGCAGTGCTATCTCGACTAGCGGGGTGGACAATGAGCAGTTCTTC
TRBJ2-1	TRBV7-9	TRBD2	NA	CASSSSGGLIGEQFF	TGTGCCAGCAGCTCTAGCGGGGGGTTGATCGGTGAGCAGTTCTTC
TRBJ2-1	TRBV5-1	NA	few	CASSVGTDNEQFF	TGCGCCAGCAGCGTGGGGACTGACAATGAGCAGTTCTTC
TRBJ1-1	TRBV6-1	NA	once	CASSEFRNTEAFF	TGTGCCAGCAGTGAGTTCAGGAACACTGAAGCTTTCTTT
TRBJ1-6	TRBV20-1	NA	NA	CSAVGRETTSSYNSPLHF	TGCAGTGCCGTGGGGCGTGAGACAACTAGCTCCTATAATTCACCCCTCCACTTT
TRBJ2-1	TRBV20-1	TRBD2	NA	CSAQLAGSYNEQFF	TGCAGTGCCCAGCTAGCGGGGTCCTACAATGAGCAGTTCTTC
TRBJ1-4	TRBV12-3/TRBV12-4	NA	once	CASSFAGGEGEKLFF	TGTGCCAGCAGTTTTGCGGGGGGAGAGGGGGAAAAACTGTTTTTT
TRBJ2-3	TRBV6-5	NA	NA	CACRAPGTDTQYF	TGTGCCTGCAGGGCCCCAGGCACAGATACGCAGTATTTT
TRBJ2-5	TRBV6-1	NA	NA	CASSIQQGSHEQHF	TGTGCCAGCAGTATCCAACAGGGATCCCACGAGCAGCACTTC